This T cell receptor (beta chain) was recorded in a study of cytomegalovirus exposure and HLA in healthy donors. Study-wide findings and caveats: Despite most TCR sequences being rare, some public TCRs occurred in many donors. In a later analysis, a genetic analysis reported fewer productive-TCR N-insertions in an Asian-associated ancestry cluster than the cohort average. An apparent linkage of common viral pathogens to several of the most significant clusters emerged in a later analysis. A highly shared variant cluster was judged a likely technical artifact.

The CDR3 is made up of 14 amino acids. Deletions cut 7 bases from V and 0 bases from J, with 12 bases between. Germline CDR1 is SGHDT and CDR2 is YYEEEE. 60 Vbeta and 13 Jbeta primers were used in PCR. The data were produced by immunoSEQ multiplex PCR, yet TCRdb's version contains in-frame clones alone and is incomplete. Of approximately 73,000 clones listed, about 60% are singletons. This clone was detected only once. Its specificity is unknown. The material sequenced was PBMCs. The receptor's source is a man aged 25-45 years in good health and CMV-seropositive. The rearrangement joins TRBV5-6 to TRBJ2-3; D gene ambiguous. CDR3 nucleotide sequence: TGTGCCAGCCGCGAAAACCCAAGCACAGATACGCAGTATTTT. Encoded protein: CASRENPSTDTQYF.